These 3 T cell receptor beta chains came from one sample sequenced in a study of CD8+CD57+ T cells in acquired aplastic anemia. The TCR beta profiling, which covered VDJ combination and CDR3 sequence, was carried out using genomic DNA as the template. One entry per CDR3 protein, called by TCRdb with MiXCR from the reads. The sample shows about 180,000 distinct CDR3 sequences, just over 45% of them seen only once. Material for sequencing was sorted CD4+, CD8+, or CD8+CD57+ T cells (not recorded which) from PBMCs. The receptor set was obtained from a human donor in good health.

This clonotype was counted at least ten times. V and J are TRBV7-9 and TRBJ1-2; D unclear. V gave up 1 base and J gave up 1 base, with 7 bases separating them. The CDR3 sequence is 14 residues long. CDR1 and CDR2 (germline): SEHNR, FQNEAQ (reference sequence). CDR3 in amino acids: CASSLGVVNYGYTF. The DNA for the CDR3 is TGTGCCAGCAGCTTAGGGGTGGTTAACTATGGCTACACCTTC.

The chain uses TRBV2 and TRBJ2-2; D may be TRBD1 (6 bases). Trimming pared 3 bases from V and 7 bases from J, leaving 9 bases between. Germline values: CDR1 SNHLY, CDR2 FYNNEI. There are 13 residues in the CDR3. The CDR3 here is CASSDARGGELFF. The DNA for the CDR3 is TGTGCCAGCAGTGACGCCAGGGGCGGGGAGCTGTTTTTT.

A note on this clonotype: A junction boundary mismatches the germline segment, possibly from a read error. V gene TRBV10-3 combines with J gene TRBJ1-1, with unresolved D. Per the germline V gene, CDR1 is ENHRY and CDR2 is SYGVKD. CDR3 length: 14 residues. CDR3 sequence (DNA): TGTGCCAGCAGTGAACTTGGGTGGTTCGATGAAGCTTTCTTT. Protein product: CASSELGWFDEAFF.